These 27 T cell receptor beta chains were sequenced from one sample in a study of blood T cell repertoires in COVID-19. Assay used: immunoSEQ multiplex PCR; TCRdb lists only in-frame clones, some missing. The sample has fewer than 80,000 clones, 75% to 90% seen once; the top ten hold 4% to 5%. The specimen sequenced was peripheral blood. These receptors originate from a woman in her 50s with active COVID-19.

The rearrangement joins TRBV5-1 to TRBJ2-5; D perhaps matches TRBD1 (6 bases). The CDR3 is 16 residues long. Germline CDR1 and CDR2: SGHRS and YFSETQ. V lost 4 bases and J 1 base, leaving 17 bases between the germline ends. The chain's CDR3 is CASSPPSGHPQETQYF. In DNA, the CDR3 is TGCGCCAGCAGCCCCCCATCGGGACACCCCCAAGAGACCCAGTACTTC.

This chain uses TRBV24-1 with TRBJ2-3; D perhaps matches TRBD2 (5 bases). The length of the CDR3 is 13 residues. CDR1 and CDR2 from the germline V gene are KGHDR and SFDVKD. V was shortened by 3 bases and J by 4 bases, with 7 bases between the two germline ends. CDR3 coding DNA: TGTGCCACCAGTGATGGAGGACCAGATACGCAGTATTTT. This sequence encodes CATSDGGPDTQYF.

The chain links TRBV11-2 to TRBJ1-1; D is unclear. V was shortened by 1 base and J by 10 bases, with 13 bases between the two germline ends. The CDR3 totals 13 residues. CDR1 is SGHAT, CDR2 FQNNGV, per germline. The CDR3 DNA is TGTGCCAGCAGCTTAGGTAGAGGCCCTCTAGCTTTCTTT. Protein: CASSLGRGPLAFF.

The rearrangement links TRBV11-1 to TRBJ1-5; D remains unclear. Germline CDR1 is SGHAT and CDR2 is FQDESV (reference sequence). The V and J ends lost 3 bases and 4 bases respectively, with 7 bases between them. This CDR3 contains 13 residues. CDR3 region: CASSLSGNQPQHF. DNA of the CDR3: TGTGCCAGCAGCTTGTCGGGGAATCAGCCCCAGCATTTT.

This chain joins TRBV5-8 and TRBJ2-1; possible D gene TRBD2, 7 bases. Germline lookup yields CDR1 SGHTS and CDR2 YDEGEE. The CDR3 is 15 residues long. Trimming took 4 bases from V and 7 from J, leaving 18 bases between them. CDR3 in amino acids: CASSPILGGRNEQFF. CDR3 sequence (DNA): TGTGCCAGCAGCCCTATACTCGGGGGGCGGAATGAGCAGTTCTTC.

The gene calls are TRBV5-1 and TRBJ2-4; the match to TRBD2 covers 9 bases. From germline, CDR1 is SGHRS and CDR2 YFSETQ. The CDR3 loop spans 14 amino acids. The V segment lost 3 bases and the J segment 9 bases; nucleotides outside the gene matches: 7. The CDR3 sequence is CASSSLTSGGIQYF. The CDR3 DNA is TGCGCCAGCAGCTCATTGACTAGCGGAGGCATTCAGTACTTC.

The CDR3 protein is CASSSQGTNYGYTF. DNA of the CDR3: TGTGCCAGCAGCTCCCAGGGGACTAACTATGGCTACACCTTC. This chain joins TRBV7-2 and TRBJ1-2, with D perhaps matching TRBD1 (6 bases). The CDR3 has 14 amino acids. Trimming took off 4 bases at V and 0 bases at J, with 9 bases between the two ends. The V gene's germline CDR1 is SGHTA and CDR2 FQGNSA.

The V call is TRBV5-8, the J call TRBJ1-4; 8 bases are a match to TRBD1. V trimming: 4 bases; J trimming: 0 bases; junction bases outside the gene matches: 5. The CDR3 is 16 residues long. Per germline, CDR1 SGHTS and CDR2 YDEGEE. The CDR3 sequence is CASSRDRPATNEKLFF. The CDR3 DNA reads TGTGCCAGCAGCCGGGACAGGCCCGCAACTAATGAAAAACTGTTTTTT.

The chain links TRBV4-2 to TRBJ2-5, with 7 bases lining up with TRBD2. The CDR3 contains 16 residues. CDR1 and CDR2 from the germline V gene are LGHNA and YNFKEQ. V lost 0 bases and J lost 4; bases outside the gene matches: 8. CDR3 in DNA: TGTGCCAGCAGCCAAGAGGTCGGAGGGAGGGCAGAGACCCAGTACTTC. Its protein product is CASSQEVGGRAETQYF.

The chain uses TRBV28 and TRBJ2-3, with TRBD2 matching 9 bases. CDR3 size: 14 residues. Germline CDR1 and CDR2: MDHEN and SYDVKM. V lost 11 bases, J lost 7 bases, and 13 bases stayed unmatched. The CDR3 here is CAAGAAGGPNTQYF. Written as DNA, the CDR3 is TGTGCCGCAGGGGCGGCGGGAGGGCCAAATACGCAGTATTTT.

The V call is TRBV30, the J call TRBJ1-2; 9 bases agree with TRBD1. Germline V gives CDR1 GTSNPN, CDR2 SVGIG (reference sequence). After removal of 4 bases from V and 6 bases from J, the junction contained 15 bases not matched to a gene. The CDR3 runs to 16 residues. For the CDR3, the DNA is TGTGCCTGGATTAAGGCCCCGGGACAGGGAAAGGATGGCTACACCTTC. It codes for CAWIKAPGQGKDGYTF.

This rearrangement joins TRBV30 to TRBJ2-3, with 9 bases lining up with TRBD1. Germline CDR1 and CDR2: GTSNPN and SVGIG (reference sequence). Losses at the gene ends were 0 bases for V and 4 bases for J; bases not matched to a gene: 5. The CDR3 spans 15 residues. The DNA of the CDR3 is TGTGCCTGGAGTGTAGGGGGACAGGGTGCAGATACGCAGTATTTT. It translates to CAWSVGGQGADTQYF.

This clone was picked up one time. This chain connects TRBV12-3 or TRBV12-4 to TRBJ1-2; D remains ambiguous. V was cut by 6 bases and J by 4 bases, with 12 bases left in between. The CDR3 sequence is 13 residues long. CDR3 nucleotides: TGTGCCAGCAGAAAACTCCCGGTCTATGGCTACACCTTC. Amino acid sequence: CASRKLPVYGYTF.

The CDR3: CAWSYRDRGSRQQYF. The CDR3 bases are TGTGCCTGGAGTTACCGGGACAGGGGGTCTAGACAGCAGTACTTC. The chain recombines TRBV30 with TRBJ2-7; 11 bases are a match to TRBD1. Germline-derived CDR1 and CDR2 are GTSNPN and SVGIG (reference sequence). The CDR3 sequence is 15 residues long. V was clipped by 2 bases and J by 8 bases; unmatched bases: 11.

This clone was seen at least ten times. The chain recombines TRBV2 with TRBJ1-5; D not certain. The CDR3 is made up of 15 amino acids. Between the trimmed V and J ends, which lost 7 bases and 0 bases, there was a span of 13 bases. Germline CDR1 reads SNHLY; CDR2 reads FYNNEI. The CDR3, as DNA: TGTGCCAGCAAAGCAGACGGGTATAGCAATCAGCCCCAGCATTTT. Translation gives CASKADGYSNQPQHF.

This clone is a singleton in its sample. J is TRBJ1-4 and V is TRBV5-1; no clear D. This CDR3 is 14 amino acids long. The germline V gene has CDR1 SGHRS and CDR2 YFSETQ. The V gene lost 1 base and the J gene lost 5 bases, with 9 bases spanning the gap. DNA of the CDR3: TGCGCCAGCAGCTTGTTCGGGGAGAATGAAAAACTGTTTTTT. It specifies CASSLFGENEKLFF.

The chain employs TRBV5-1 and TRBJ1-1, with 7 bases that match TRBD1. The CDR3 is 16 residues long. The V gene's germline CDR1 is SGHRS and CDR2 YFSETQ. The J segment lost 0 bases and the V segment lost 4 bases, leaving 9 bases of the junction unmatched. The CDR3 DNA reads as TGCGCCAGCAGCGTGGAAATCAGGGGGATGAACACTGAAGCTTTCTTT. Translation: CASSVEIRGMNTEAFF.

The rearrangement links TRBV6-5 to TRBJ2-2; 7 nucleotides align to TRBD2. The trim removed 6 bases at V and 4 bases at J, leaving 8 bases unmatched. Germline V lookup: CDR1 MNHEY, CDR2 SVGAGI. The CDR3 is 15 amino acids. The CDR3 sequence is CASRGASGGTGELFF. CDR3 DNA: TGTGCCAGCAGGGGAGCTAGCGGTGGCACCGGGGAGCTGTTTTTT.

The gene calls are TRBV28 and TRBJ2-2; the D gene is possibly TRBD2 (7 bases). V lost 2 bases and J 7 bases, leaving 14 bases between the germline ends. CDR3 size: 15 residues. From germline, CDR1 is MDHEN and CDR2 SYDVKM. CDR3 in DNA: TGTGCCAGCAGTTTAAGCGGGGCAGGGGACGGGGAGCTGTTTTTT. Translating gives CASSLSGAGDGELFF.

This clone appeared a single time. CDR3 DNA sequence: TGTGCCACCAGTGCCGAGGGACAGCCGAACACCGGGGAGCTGTTTTTT. It codes for CATSAEGQPNTGELFF. The V call is TRBV24-1, the J call TRBJ2-2; TRBD1 matches 7 bases. Germline trimming cut 5 bases from V and 0 bases from J; bases unmatched to any gene: 5. Germline assignment: CDR1 KGHDR and CDR2 SFDVKD. The CDR3 consists of 16 residues.

V gene TRBV30 combines with J gene TRBJ1-5; TRBD1 matches at 8 bases. In germline, CDR1 is GTSNPN, CDR2 SVGIG (reference sequence). The ends lost 5 bases at V and 4 bases at J; junction bases unmatched: 4. The CDR3 consists of 13 residues. Here the CDR3 DNA reads TGTGCCTGGGGGACAGGTCCTAATCAGCCCCAGCATTTT. Its translation is CAWGTGPNQPQHF. The full variable domain, with the rest looked up from reference TRBV30 and TRBJ1-5, is SQTIHQWPATLVQPVGSPLSLECTVEGTSNPNLYWYRQAAGRGLQLLFYSVGIGQISSEVPQNLSASRPQDRQFILSSKKLLLSDSGFYLCAWGTGPNQPQHFGDGTRLSIL.

The table lists this clone with a few counts. The CDR3 DNA reads as TGTGCCAGCAGTGACCGGACTAGCGGGGCCTCCTACGAGCAGTACTTC. Its protein is CASSDRTSGASYEQYF. The chain employs TRBV6-1 and TRBJ2-7; 12 nucleotides agree with TRBD2. V trimming: 3 bases; J trimming: 0 bases; junction bases outside the gene matches: 3. CDR1 and CDR2 from the germline V gene are MNHNS and SASEGT. This CDR3 contains 16 residues.

V and J are TRBV28 and TRBJ2-5, with D perhaps TRBD2 (6 bases). The CDR3 has 14 amino acids. V lost 5 bases and J 9 bases, leaving 19 bases between the germline ends. Germline V gene data show CDR1 as MDHEN and CDR2 as SYDVKM. The CDR3 is CASSPGGPPVAQYF. The CDR3 DNA sequence: TGTGCCAGCAGTCCAGGAGGGCCCCCCGTAGCCCAGTACTTC.

The chain links TRBV14 to TRBJ2-2; D call uncertain. Trimming took 1 base from V and 1 from J, leaving 16 bases between them. Germline CDR1 is SGHDN and CDR2 is FVKESK. CDR3 length: 18 residues. The CDR3 bases are TGTGCCAGCAGCCAAGTGGGTAAAGGTAACAGGAACACCGGGGAGCTGTTTTTT. Translation gives CASSQVGKGNRNTGELFF.

This clone was recorded only once. CDR3 bases: TGTGCCAGCAGCCCCGGGACTAGCGGCAACACCGGGGAGCTGTTTTTT. It is translated as CASSPGTSGNTGELFF. The chain couples TRBV3-1 (or the pseudogene TRBV3-2) to TRBJ2-2, with 11 bases matching TRBD2. Germline values: CDR1 LGHDT, CDR2 YNNKEL (reference sequence). J lost 2 bases, V lost 4 bases, and 3 bases had no gene match. The CDR3 consists of 16 residues.

The chain links TRBV25-1 to TRBJ2-5; weak D call: TRBD2 (6 bases). The germline gives CDR1 MGHDK, CDR2 SYGVNS. V was cut by 5 bases and J by 9 bases, with 16 bases left in between. The CDR3 length is 13 residues. CDR3 nucleotides: TGTGCCAGCAGTCCAGGACTAATCCGTTCCCAGTACTTC. Translated: CASSPGLIRSQYF.

The V gene is TRBV19, the J gene TRBJ1-5; 11 positions match TRBD1. After removal of 5 bases from V and 7 bases from J, the junction contained 10 bases not matched to a gene. The CDR3 loop spans 16 amino acids. CDR1 LNHDA and CDR2 SQIVND come from the germline V gene (reference sequence). The CDR3 region has the DNA TGTGCCAGTAGTTCCTGGACAGGGGGCCTGGGGCAGCCCCAGCATTTT. Its translation is CASSSWTGGLGQPQHF.